What follows are 13 T cell receptor beta chains derived from one specimen sequenced in a study of T-cell reconstitution after alpha-beta-depleted transplantation in children. Preparation of the TCRbeta library was carried out with unique molecular identifiers. TCRdb itself ran the PCR reads through MiXCR, one entry per CDR3 protein. The top ten hold about 2% of the sample, which has over 450,000 distinct CDR3 sequences, 10% to 13% seen once. Here the sequenced sample was PBMCs, taken before TCRalphabeta/CD19-depleted stem cell transplant. These receptor sequences come from a child younger than 10 with inherited bone marrow failure, due to receive a stem cell transplant.

The chain has TRBV3-1 and TRBJ2-1; TRBD2 matches at 16 bases. The V segment lost 3 bases and the J segment 14 bases; nucleotides outside the gene matches: 7. The CDR3 is made up of 15 amino acids. Germline CDR1 and CDR2: LGHDT and YNNKEL (reference sequence). The CDR3 nucleotides read TGTGCCAGCAGCCAGGGACTAGCGGGAGGGCCGATGGAGTTCTTC. This translates into CASSQGLAGGPMEFF.

The rearrangement links TRBV4-1 to TRBJ2-5; the D is unclear. Trimming cost V 4 bases and J 0 bases, with 9 bases left between them. Looked up from germline, CDR1 is MGHRA and CDR2 is YSYEKL. The length of the CDR3 is 14 residues. Here the CDR3 DNA reads TGCGCCAGCAGCCGCTCAACGTACCAAGAGACCCAGTACTTC. Amino acids: CASSRSTYQETQYF.

This clonotype was seen at least ten times. This sequence joins TRBV7-6 and TRBJ1-6, with 7 bases that match TRBD1. The CDR3 covers 15 residues. J was trimmed by 6 bases and V by 5 bases; bases with no gene match: 7. Germline values: CDR1 SGHVS, CDR2 FNYEAQ. DNA for the CDR3: TGTGCCAGCAGCACCGCCGGGACAGCTAATTCACCCCTCCACTTT. As protein: CASSTAGTANSPLHF.

This clonotype showed up many times. The V call is TRBV4-3, the J call TRBJ2-1; D gene ambiguous. Germline V CDR1 and CDR2: LGHNA, YSLEER. This CDR3 is built from 15 residues. V lost 0 bases and J lost 7, with 13 bases in between. The CDR3 coding sequence is TGCGCCAGCAGCCAAGATGGGCTAGTTGGGAATGAGCAGTTCTTC. Its protein is CASSQDGLVGNEQFF.

This clonotype was seen ten or more times. The chain recombines TRBV9 with TRBJ2-5, with TRBD2 matching 8 bases. The CDR3 length is 14 residues. CDR1 is SGDLS, CDR2 YYNGEE, per germline. The V and J ends lost 3 bases and 5 bases, in that order; junction bases with no gene match: 6. CDR3 region: CASSAGLATETQYF. The CDR3 DNA is TGTGCCAGCAGCGCAGGACTAGCAACGGAGACCCAGTACTTC.

This clonotype was detected many times. V gene TRBV11-2 combines with J gene TRBJ2-3; D possibly corresponds to TRBD1 (5 bases). Germline lookup yields CDR1 SGHAT and CDR2 FQNNGV. Trimming removed 4 bases from V and 5 bases from J, with 16 bases in between. This CDR3 region has 15 residues. Written as DNA, the CDR3 is TGTGCCAGCAGCTACCGGGTCAGGGCTGGAGATACGCAGTATTTT. It encodes CASSYRVRAGDTQYF.

This clonotype was seen at least ten times. For the CDR3, the DNA is TGCAGCGTTGCGGGCAATGAGGTAAATGAGCAGTTCTTC. It is translated as CSVAGNEVNEQFF. The chain combines TRBV29-1 with TRBJ2-1; no clear D. V lost 4 bases and J 7 bases, leaving 14 bases between the germline ends. The V gene's germline CDR1 is SQVTM and CDR2 ANQGSEA. The CDR3 has 13 amino acids.

A remark on this clonotype: This is likely an artifact of a read error, given a far larger clone one base away. This rearrangement joins TRBV11-2 to TRBJ2-7; D uncertain. CDR3 length: 13 amino acids. Germline V gene sequence: CDR1 SGHAT, CDR2 FQNNGV. Trimming pared 1 base from V and 5 bases from J, leaving 9 bases between. CDR3 nucleotide sequence: TGTGCCAGCAGCTTAGGAAGGTCCCACGAGCAGTACTTC. Residues: CASSLGRSHEQYF.

This clonotype was seen only a few times. The CDR3 DNA reads TGTGCCAGCAGCGCGGGACCCTCAATTGAGAACACTGAAGCTTTCTTT. Its protein is CASSAGPSIENTEAFF. The V call is TRBV3-1, the J call TRBJ1-1, with D perhaps matching TRBD1 (5 bases). The CDR3 spans 16 residues. The V gene lost 5 bases and the J gene lost 1 base, with 17 bases spanning the gap. The germline CDR1 and CDR2 sequences are LGHDT and YNNKEL (reference sequence).

This clonotype was seen at least ten times. The junction departs from the called germline gene at one end, perhaps through a read error. The V call is TRBV27, the J call TRBJ1-5; D is possibly TRBD1 (5 bases). Germline-derived CDR1 and CDR2 are MNHEY and SMNVEV (reference sequence). The CDR3 is made up of 16 amino acids. CDR3 DNA: TGTGCCAGCAGTCTCCTCCCGGGACTAAGCAGTCAGCCCCAGCATTTT. Residues: CASSLLPGLSSQPQHF.

In nucleotides, the CDR3 is TGCAGTGCTAGGAGGGACAGGAGTGCTGCCGGGAGCTACGAGCAGTACTTC. Its translation is CSARRDRSAAGSYEQYF. The V gene is TRBV20-1, the J gene TRBJ2-7; 8 nucleotides align to TRBD1. The V segment lost 3 bases and the J segment 3 bases; nucleotides outside the gene matches: 16. This CDR3 spans 17 amino acids. Germline V CDR1 and CDR2: DFQATT, SNEGSKA (reference sequence).

This clonotype was found many times. J is TRBJ1-2 and V is TRBV6-2 or TRBV6-3; D gene uncertain. Germline V CDR1 and CDR2: MNHEY, SVGEGT. V gave up 7 bases and J gave up 8 bases, with 20 bases separating them. This CDR3 is built from 14 residues. CDR3 residues: CASNPQGTHRGYTF. As DNA, the CDR3 is TGTGCCAGCAATCCACAAGGAACCCATAGGGGCTACACCTTC.

This clonotype turned up a few times. The rearrangement links TRBV5-1 to TRBJ2-2; 7 bases map to TRBD1. V dropped 5 bases and J dropped 6; count of bases not matched to a gene: 10. This CDR3 is built from 15 residues. Germline values: CDR1 SGHRS, CDR2 YFSETQ. The CDR3 DNA reads as TGCGCCAGCAGGGCCGGAATTCAGGGGGCCGGGGAGCTGTTTTTT. Translation gives CASRAGIQGAGELFF.